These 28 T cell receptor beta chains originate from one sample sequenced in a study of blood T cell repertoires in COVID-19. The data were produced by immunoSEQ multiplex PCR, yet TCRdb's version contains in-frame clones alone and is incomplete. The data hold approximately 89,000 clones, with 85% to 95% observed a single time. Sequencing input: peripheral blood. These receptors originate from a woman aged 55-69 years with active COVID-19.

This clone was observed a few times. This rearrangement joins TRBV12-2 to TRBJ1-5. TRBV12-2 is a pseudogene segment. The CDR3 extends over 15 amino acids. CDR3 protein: CASRLAHSNNQPQHF. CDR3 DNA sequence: TGTGCAAGTCGCTTAGCTCACTCCAACAATCAGCCCCAGCATTTT.

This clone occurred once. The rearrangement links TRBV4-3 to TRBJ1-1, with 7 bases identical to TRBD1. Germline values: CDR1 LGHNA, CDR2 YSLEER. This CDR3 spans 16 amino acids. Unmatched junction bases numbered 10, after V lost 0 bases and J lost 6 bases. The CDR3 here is CASSQDVARDSSEAFF. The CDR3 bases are TGCGCCAGCAGCCAAGATGTCGCTCGGGACAGCTCTGAAGCTTTCTTT.

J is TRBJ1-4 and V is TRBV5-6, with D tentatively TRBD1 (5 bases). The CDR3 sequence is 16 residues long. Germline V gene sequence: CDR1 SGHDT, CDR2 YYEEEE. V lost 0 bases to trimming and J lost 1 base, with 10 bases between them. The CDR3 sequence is CASSLGAGQTNEKLFF. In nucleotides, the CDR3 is TGTGCCAGCAGCTTGGGAGCGGGGCAAACTAATGAAAAACTGTTTTTT.

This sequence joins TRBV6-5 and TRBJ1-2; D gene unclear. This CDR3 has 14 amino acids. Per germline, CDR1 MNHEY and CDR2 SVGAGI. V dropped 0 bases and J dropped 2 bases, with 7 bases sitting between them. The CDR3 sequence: CASSYSVQNYGYTF. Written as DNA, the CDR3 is TGTGCCAGCAGTTACTCGGTACAGAACTATGGCTACACCTTC.

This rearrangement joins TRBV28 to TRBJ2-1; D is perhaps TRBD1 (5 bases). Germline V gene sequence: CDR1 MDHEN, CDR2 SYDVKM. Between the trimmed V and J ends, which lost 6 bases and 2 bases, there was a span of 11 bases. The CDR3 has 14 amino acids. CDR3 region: CASRKGPTYNEQFF. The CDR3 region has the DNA TGTGCCAGCAGGAAGGGGCCTACCTACAATGAGCAGTTCTTC.

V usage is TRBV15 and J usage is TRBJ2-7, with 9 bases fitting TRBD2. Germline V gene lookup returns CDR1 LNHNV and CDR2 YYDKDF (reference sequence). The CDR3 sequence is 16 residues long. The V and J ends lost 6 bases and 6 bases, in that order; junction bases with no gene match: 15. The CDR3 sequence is CATSVGAGGEGGEQYF. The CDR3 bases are TGTGCCACCAGTGTCGGAGCGGGAGGCGAGGGTGGCGAGCAGTACTTC.

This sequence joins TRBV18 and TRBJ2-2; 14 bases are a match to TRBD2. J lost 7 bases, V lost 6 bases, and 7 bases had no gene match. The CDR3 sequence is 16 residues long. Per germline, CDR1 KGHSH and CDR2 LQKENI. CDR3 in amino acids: CASSPGLAGDIGELFF. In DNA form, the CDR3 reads TGTGCCAGCTCGCCGGGACTAGCGGGAGATATCGGGGAGCTGTTTTTT.

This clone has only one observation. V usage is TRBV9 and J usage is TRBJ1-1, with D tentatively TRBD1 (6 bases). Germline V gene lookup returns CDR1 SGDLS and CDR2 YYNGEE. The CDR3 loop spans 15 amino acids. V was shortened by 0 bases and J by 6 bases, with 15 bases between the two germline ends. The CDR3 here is CASSVVLPSGAEAFF. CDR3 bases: TGTGCCAGCAGCGTAGTACTCCCCTCAGGGGCTGAAGCTTTCTTT. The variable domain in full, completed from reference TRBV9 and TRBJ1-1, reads DSGVTQTPKHLITATGQRVTLRCSPRSGDLSVYWYQQSLDQGLQFLIQYYNGEERAKGNILERFSAQQFPDLHSELNLSSLELGDSALYFCASSVVLPSGAEAFFGQGTRLTVV.

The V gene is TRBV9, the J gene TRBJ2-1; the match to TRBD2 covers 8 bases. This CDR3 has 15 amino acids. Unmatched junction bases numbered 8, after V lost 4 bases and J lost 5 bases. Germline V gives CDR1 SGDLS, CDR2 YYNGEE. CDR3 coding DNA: TGTGCCAGCAGCTCCGGGACTAGGGGCCACAATGAGCAGTTCTTC. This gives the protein CASSSGTRGHNEQFF.

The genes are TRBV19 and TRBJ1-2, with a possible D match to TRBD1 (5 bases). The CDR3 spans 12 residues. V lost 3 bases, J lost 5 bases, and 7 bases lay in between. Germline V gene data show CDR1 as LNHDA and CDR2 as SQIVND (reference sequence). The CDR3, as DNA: TGTGCCAGTAGTATCCGACAGTATGGCTACACCTTC. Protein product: CASSIRQYGYTF.

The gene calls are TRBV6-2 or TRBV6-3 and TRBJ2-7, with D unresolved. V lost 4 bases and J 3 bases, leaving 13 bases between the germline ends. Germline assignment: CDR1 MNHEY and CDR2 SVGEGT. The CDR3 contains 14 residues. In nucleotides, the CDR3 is TGTGCCAGCAGTTTATATCAGCTAGGCTACGAGCAGTACTTC. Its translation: CASSLYQLGYEQYF.

The CDR3 DNA sequence: TGCGCCAGCAGTCTCAAGGGAGGGGATCAGCCCCAGCATTTT. This codes for CASSLKGGDQPQHF. V is TRBV4-1 and J is TRBJ1-5; tentative D call: TRBD1 (5 bases). Germline-derived CDR1 and CDR2 are MGHRA and YSYEKL. The germline V and J ends were trimmed by 6 bases and 5 bases, with 14 bases remaining between them. The CDR3 consists of 14 residues.

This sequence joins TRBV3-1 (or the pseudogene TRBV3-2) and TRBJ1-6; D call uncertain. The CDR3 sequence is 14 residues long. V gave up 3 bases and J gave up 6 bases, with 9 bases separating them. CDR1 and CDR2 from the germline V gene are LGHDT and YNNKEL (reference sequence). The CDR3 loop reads CASSHGVVNSPLHF. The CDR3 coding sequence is TGTGCCAGCAGCCACGGGGTGGTTAATTCACCCCTCCACTTT.

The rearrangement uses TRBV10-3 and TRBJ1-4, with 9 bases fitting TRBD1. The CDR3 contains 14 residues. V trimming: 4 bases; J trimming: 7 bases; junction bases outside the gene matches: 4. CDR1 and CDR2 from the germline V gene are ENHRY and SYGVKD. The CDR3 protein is CAISAGQGVEKLFF. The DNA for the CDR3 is TGTGCCATCAGTGCGGGACAGGGAGTTGAAAAACTGTTTTTT.

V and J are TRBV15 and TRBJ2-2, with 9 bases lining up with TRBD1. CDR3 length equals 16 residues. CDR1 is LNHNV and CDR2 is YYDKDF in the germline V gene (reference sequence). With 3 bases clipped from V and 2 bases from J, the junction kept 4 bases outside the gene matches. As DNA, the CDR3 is TGTGCCACCAGCAGGCAGGGACAGGGAAACACCGGGGAGCTGTTTTTT. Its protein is CATSRQGQGNTGELFF.

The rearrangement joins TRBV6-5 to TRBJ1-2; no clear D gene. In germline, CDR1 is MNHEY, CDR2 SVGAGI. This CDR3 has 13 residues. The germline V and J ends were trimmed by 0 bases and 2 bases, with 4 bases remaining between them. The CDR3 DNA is TGTGCCAGCAGTTACTCGAGAAACTATGGCTACACCTTC. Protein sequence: CASSYSRNYGYTF.

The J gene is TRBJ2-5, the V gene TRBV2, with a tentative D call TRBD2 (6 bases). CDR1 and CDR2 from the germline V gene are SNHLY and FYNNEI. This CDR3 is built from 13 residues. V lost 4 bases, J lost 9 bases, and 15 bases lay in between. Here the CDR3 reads CASSGEPPGAQYF. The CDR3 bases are TGTGCCAGCAGTGGAGAGCCCCCGGGGGCCCAGTACTTC. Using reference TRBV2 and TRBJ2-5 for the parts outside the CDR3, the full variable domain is EPEVTQTPSHQVTQMGQEVILRCVPISNHLYFYWYRQILGQKVEFLVSFYNNEISEKSEIFDDQFSVERPDGSNFTLKIRSTKLEDSAMYFCASSGEPPGAQYFGPGTRLLVL.

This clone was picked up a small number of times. The CDR3 nucleotides read TGCGCCAGCAGCCAAGGGCCAGTGCAGAGCAATCAGCCCCAGCATTTT. Translated: CASSQGPVQSNQPQHF. The chain uses TRBV4-1 and TRBJ1-5; D is unresolved. CDR3 size: 16 residues. The germline gives CDR1 MGHRA, CDR2 YSYEKL. Trimming stripped 1 base from V and 1 base from J, with 11 bases between.

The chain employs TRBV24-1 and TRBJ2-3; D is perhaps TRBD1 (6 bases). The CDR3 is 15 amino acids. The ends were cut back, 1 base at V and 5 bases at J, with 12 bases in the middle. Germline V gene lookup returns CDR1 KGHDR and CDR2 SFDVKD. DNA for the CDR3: TGTGCCACCAGTGATTTCCCAGGGGTGGGAGATACGCAGTATTTT. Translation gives CATSDFPGVGDTQYF.

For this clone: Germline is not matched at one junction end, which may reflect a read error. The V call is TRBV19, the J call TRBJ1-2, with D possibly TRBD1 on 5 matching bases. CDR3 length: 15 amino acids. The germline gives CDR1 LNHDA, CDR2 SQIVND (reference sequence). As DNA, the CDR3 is TGTGCCAGTAGTCTAGACCAAGGGGTAGCATACGGCTACACCTTC. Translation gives CASSLDQGVAYGYTF.

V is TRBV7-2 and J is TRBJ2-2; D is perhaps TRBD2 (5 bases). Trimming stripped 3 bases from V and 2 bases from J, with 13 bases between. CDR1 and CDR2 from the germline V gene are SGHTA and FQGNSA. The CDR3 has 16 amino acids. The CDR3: CASSLAWAGNTGELFF. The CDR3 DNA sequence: TGTGCCAGCAGCTTGGCATGGGCGGGTAACACCGGGGAGCTGTTTTTT.

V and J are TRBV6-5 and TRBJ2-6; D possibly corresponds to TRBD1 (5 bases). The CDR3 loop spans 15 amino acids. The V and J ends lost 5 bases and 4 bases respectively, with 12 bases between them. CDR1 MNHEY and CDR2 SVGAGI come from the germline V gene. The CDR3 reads CASSLQANGANVLTF. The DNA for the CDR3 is TGTGCCAGCAGTCTACAGGCGAACGGGGCCAACGTCCTGACTTTC.

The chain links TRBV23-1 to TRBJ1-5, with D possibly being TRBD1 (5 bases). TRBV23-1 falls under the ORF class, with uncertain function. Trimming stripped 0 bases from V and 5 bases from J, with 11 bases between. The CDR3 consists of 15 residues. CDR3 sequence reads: CASSQSYKGYQPQHF. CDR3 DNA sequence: TGCGCCAGCAGTCAATCGTATAAGGGGTATCAGCCCCAGCATTTT.

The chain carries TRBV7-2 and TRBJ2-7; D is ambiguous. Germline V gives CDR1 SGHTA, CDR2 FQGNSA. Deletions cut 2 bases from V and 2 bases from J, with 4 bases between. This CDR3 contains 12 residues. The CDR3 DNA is TGTGCCAGCAGCTTATCCGCCTACGAGCAGTACTTC. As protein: CASSLSAYEQYF.

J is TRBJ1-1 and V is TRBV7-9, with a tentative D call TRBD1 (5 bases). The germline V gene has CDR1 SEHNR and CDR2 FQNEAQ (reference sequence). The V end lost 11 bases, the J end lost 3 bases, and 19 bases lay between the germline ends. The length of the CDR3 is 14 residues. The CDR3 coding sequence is TGTGCCGTCGGCGGGGCCCCGGCCCACACTGAAGCTTTCTTT. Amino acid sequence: CAVGGAPAHTEAFF. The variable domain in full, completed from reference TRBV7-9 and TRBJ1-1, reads DTGVSQNPRHKITKRGQNVTFRCDPISEHNRLYWYRQTLGQGPEFLTYFQNEAQLEKSRLLSDRFSAERPKGSFSTLEIQRTEQGDSAMYLCAVGGAPAHTEAFFGQGTRLTVV.

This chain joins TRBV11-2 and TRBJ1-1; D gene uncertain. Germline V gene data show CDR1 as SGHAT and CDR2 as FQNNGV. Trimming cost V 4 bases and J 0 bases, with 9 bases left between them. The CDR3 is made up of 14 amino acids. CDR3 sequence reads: CASSSVNMNTEAFF. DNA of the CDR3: TGTGCCAGCAGCTCCGTAAATATGAACACTGAAGCTTTCTTT.

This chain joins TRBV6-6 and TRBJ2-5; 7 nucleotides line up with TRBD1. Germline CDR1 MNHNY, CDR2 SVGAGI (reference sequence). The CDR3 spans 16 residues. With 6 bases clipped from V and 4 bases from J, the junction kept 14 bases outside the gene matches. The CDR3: CASSDPDRAFRETQYF. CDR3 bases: TGTGCCAGCAGCGATCCTGACAGGGCCTTCAGAGAGACCCAGTACTTC.

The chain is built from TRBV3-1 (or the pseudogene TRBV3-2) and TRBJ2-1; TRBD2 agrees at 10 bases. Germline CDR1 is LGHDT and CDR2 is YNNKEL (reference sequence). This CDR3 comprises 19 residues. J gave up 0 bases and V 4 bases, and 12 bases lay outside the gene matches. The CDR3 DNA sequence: TGTGCCAGCAGCCTAGCGGGGGGCCCGAATCGACTCTCCTACAATGAGCAGTTCTTC. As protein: CASSLAGGPNRLSYNEQFF.